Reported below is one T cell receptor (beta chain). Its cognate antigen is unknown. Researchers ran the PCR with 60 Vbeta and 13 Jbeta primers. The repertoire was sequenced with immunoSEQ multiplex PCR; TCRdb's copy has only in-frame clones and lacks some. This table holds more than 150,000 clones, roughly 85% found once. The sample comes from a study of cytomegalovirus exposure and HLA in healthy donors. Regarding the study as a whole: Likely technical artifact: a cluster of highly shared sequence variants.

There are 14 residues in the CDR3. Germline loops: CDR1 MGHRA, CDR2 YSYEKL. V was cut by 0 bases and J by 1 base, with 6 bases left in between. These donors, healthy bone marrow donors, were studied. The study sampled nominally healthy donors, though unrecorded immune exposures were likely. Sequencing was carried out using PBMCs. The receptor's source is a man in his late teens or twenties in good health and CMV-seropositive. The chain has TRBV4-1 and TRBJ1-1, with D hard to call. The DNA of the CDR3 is TGCGCCAGCAGCCAAGATCCCGGGAACACTGAAGCTTTCTTT. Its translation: CASSQDPGNTEAFF.